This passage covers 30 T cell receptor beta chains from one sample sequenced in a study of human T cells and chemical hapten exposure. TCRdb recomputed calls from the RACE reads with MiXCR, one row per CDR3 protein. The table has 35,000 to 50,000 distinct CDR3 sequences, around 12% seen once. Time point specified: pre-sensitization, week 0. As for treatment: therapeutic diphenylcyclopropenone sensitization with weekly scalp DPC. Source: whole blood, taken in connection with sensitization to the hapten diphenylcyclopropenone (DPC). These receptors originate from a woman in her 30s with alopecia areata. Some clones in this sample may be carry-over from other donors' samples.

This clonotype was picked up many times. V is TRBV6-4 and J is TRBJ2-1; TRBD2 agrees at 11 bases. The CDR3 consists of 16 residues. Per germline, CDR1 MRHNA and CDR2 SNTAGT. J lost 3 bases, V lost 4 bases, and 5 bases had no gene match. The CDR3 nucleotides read TGTGCCAGCAGTGTTACTAGCGGGAGCGGCTACAATGAGCAGTTCTTC. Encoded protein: CASSVTSGSGYNEQFF.

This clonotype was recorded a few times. CDR3 sequence reads: CASRAYEQYF. In DNA form, the CDR3 reads TGTGCCAGCAGGGCCTACGAGCAGTACTTC. This chain connects TRBV2 to TRBJ2-7, with no clear D. Germline assignment: CDR1 SNHLY and CDR2 FYNNEI. The CDR3 spans 10 residues. Trimming left V 6 bases short and J 2 bases short, with 2 bases between.

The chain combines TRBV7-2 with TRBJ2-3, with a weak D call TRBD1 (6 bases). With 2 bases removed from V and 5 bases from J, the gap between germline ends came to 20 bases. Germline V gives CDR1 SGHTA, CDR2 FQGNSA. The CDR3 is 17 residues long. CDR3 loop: CASSLRIGAGVGDTQYF. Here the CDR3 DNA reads TGTGCCAGCAGCTTACGTATAGGCGCAGGGGTGGGAGATACGCAGTATTTT.

In DNA, the CDR3 is TGTGCCAGCAGCTTGATTACTCTCGGGGAGCTGTTTTTT. Protein: CASSLITLGELFF. The chain employs TRBV7-9 and TRBJ2-2; D remains ambiguous. The CDR3 consists of 13 residues. Germline CDR1 is SEHNR and CDR2 is FQNEAQ (reference sequence). V was pared by 3 bases and J by 7 bases, with 9 bases between.

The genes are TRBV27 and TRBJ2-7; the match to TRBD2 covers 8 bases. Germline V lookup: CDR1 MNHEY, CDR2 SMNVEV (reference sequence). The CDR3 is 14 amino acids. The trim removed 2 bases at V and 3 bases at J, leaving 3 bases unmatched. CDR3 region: CASSLNSGNYEQYF. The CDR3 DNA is TGTGCCAGCAGTTTAAATAGCGGGAACTACGAGCAGTACTTC.

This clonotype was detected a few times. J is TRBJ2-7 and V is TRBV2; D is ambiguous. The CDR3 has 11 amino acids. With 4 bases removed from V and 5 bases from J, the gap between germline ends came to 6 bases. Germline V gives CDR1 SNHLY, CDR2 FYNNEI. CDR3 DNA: TGTGCCAGCAGTGGTTACCACGAGCAGTACTTC. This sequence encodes CASSGYHEQYF.

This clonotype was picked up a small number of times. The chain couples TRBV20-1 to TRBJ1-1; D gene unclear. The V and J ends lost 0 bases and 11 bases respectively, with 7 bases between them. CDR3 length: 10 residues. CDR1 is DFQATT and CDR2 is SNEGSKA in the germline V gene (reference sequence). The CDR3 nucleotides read TGCAGTGCTAGAGACCCCGGGGCTTTCTTT. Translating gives CSARDPGAFF.

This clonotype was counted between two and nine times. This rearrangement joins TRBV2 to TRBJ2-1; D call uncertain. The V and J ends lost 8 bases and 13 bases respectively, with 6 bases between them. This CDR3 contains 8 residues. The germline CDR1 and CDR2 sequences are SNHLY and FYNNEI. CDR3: CASRFQFF. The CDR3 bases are TGTGCCAGCCGTTTCCAGTTCTTC.

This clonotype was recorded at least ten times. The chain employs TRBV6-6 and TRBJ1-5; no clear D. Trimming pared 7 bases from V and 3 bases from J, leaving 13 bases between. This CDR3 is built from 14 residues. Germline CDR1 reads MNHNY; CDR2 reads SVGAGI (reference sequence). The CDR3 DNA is TGTGCCAGCACCGTAGTGGGTACCAATCAGCCCCAGCATTTT. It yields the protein CASTVVGTNQPQHF.

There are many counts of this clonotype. The CDR3 loop is CASRPVAGDIGNEQFF. The CDR3 nucleotides are TGTGCCAGCCGCCCTGTGGCGGGAGATATAGGAAATGAGCAGTTCTTC. The V call is TRBV4-2, the J call TRBJ2-1, with TRBD2 matching over 7 bases. The CDR3 is 16 residues long. Germline V lookup: CDR1 LGHNA, CDR2 YNFKEQ. Trimming cost V 8 bases and J 7 bases; bases outside gene matches: 17.

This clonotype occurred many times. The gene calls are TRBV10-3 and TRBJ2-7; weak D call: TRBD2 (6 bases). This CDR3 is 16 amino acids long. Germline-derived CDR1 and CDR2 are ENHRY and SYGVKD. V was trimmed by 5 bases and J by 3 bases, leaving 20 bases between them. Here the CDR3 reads CAISRPSGLEIYEQYF. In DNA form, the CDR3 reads TGTGCCATCAGTCGACCCTCGGGACTTGAAATCTACGAGCAGTACTTC.

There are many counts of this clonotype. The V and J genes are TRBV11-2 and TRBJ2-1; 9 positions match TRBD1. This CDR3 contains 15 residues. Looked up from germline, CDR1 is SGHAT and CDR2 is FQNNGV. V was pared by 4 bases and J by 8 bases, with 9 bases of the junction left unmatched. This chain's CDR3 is CASSSSGTGNYEQFF. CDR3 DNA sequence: TGTGCCAGCAGCTCTTCCGGGACAGGGAACTATGAGCAGTTCTTC.

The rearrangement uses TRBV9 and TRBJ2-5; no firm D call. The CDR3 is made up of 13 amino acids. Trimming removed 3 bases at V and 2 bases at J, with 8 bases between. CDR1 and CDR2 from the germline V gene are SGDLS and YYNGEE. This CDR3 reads CASSGLRQETQYF. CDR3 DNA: TGTGCCAGCAGCGGCTTGCGTCAAGAGACCCAGTACTTC. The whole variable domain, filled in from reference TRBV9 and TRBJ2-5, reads DSGVTQTPKHLITATGQRVTLRCSPRSGDLSVYWYQQSLDQGLQFLIQYYNGEERAKGNILERFSAQQFPDLHSELNLSSLELGDSALYFCASSGLRQETQYFGPGTRLLVL.

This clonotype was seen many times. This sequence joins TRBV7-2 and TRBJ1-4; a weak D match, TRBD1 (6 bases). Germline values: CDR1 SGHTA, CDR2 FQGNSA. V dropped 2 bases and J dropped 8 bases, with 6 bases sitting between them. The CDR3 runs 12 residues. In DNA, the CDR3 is TGTGCCAGCAGCTTACAGGGGGAAAAACTGTTTTTT. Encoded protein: CASSLQGEKLFF.

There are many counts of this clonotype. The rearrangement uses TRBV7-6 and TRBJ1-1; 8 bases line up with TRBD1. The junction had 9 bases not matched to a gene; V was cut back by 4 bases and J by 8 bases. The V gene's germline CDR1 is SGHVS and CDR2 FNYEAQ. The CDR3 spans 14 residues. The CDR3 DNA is TGTGCCAGCAGCTCTGGACAGGGCCGAAGGGAAGCTTTCTTT. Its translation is CASSSGQGRREAFF.

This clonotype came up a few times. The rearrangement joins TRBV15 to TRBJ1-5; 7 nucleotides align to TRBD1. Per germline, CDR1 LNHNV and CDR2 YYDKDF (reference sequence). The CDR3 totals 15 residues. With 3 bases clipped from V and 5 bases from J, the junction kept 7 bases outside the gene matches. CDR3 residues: CATSSRDSGDQPQHF. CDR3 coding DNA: TGTGCCACCAGCAGCCGGGACAGTGGGGATCAGCCCCAGCATTTT.

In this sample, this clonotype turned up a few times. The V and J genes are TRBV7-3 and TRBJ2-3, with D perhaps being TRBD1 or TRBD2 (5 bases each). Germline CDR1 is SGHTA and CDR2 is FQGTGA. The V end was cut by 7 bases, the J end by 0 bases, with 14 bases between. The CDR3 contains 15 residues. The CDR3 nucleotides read TGTGCCAGCACCGAGGGGCAGTTCAGCACAGATACGCAGTATTTT. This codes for CASTEGQFSTDTQYF.

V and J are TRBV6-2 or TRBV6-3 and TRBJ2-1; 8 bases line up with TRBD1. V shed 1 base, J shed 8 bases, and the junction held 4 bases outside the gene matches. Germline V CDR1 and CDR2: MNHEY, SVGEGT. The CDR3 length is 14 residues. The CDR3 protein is CASSYWTGKDEQFF. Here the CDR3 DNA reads TGTGCCAGCAGTTACTGGACAGGGAAGGATGAGCAGTTCTTC.

CDR3 sequence reads: CASSYVIGDRFQYF. The CDR3 DNA reads as TGTGCCAGCAGTTATGTTATAGGGGACCGCTTCCAGTACTTC. The chain is built from TRBV28 and TRBJ2-4, with D perhaps given as TRBD1 or TRBD2 (5 bases each). This CDR3 spans 14 amino acids. CDR1 and CDR2 (germline): MDHEN, SYDVKM. V was shortened by 4 bases and J by 13 bases, with 20 bases between the two germline ends.

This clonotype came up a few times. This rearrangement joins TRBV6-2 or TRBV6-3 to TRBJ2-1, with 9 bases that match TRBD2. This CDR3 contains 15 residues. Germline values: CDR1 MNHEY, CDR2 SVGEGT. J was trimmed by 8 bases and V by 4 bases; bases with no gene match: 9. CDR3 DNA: TGTGCCAGCAGTTTCCGGGGACTAGCTATCGATGAGCAGTTCTTC. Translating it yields CASSFRGLAIDEQFF.

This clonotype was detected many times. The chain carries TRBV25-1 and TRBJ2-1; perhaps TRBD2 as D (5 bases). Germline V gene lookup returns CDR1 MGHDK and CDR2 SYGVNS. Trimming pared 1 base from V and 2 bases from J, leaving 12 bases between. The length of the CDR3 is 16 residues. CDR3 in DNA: TGTGCCAGCAGTGAATGGGGAGAGATGGCCTACAATGAGCAGTTCTTC. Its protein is CASSEWGEMAYNEQFF.

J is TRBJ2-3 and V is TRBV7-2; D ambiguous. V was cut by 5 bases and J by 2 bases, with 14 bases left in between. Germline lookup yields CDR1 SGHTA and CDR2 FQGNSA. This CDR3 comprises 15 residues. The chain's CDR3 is CASSRMGGYTDTQYF. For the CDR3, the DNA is TGTGCCAGCAGCCGAATGGGTGGATACACAGATACGCAGTATTTT.

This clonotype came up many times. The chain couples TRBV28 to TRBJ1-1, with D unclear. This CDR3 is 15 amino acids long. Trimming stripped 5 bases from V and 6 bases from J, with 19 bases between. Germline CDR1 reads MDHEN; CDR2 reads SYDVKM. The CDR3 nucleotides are TGTGCCAGCAGTCATTTTTTAGTCACCCTCCCTGAAGCTTTCTTT. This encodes CASSHFLVTLPEAFF.

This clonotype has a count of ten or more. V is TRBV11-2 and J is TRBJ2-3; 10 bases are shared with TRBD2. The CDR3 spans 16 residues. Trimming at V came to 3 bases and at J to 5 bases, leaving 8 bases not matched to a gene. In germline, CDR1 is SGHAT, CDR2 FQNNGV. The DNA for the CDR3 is TGTGCCAGCAGCTTGGGAGCGGGAGGGCCGAGAGATACGCAGTATTTT. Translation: CASSLGAGGPRDTQYF.

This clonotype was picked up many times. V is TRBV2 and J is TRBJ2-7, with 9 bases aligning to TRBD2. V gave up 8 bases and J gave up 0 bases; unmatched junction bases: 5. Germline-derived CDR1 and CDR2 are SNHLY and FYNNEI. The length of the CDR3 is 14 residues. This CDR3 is CASLRTSASYEQYF. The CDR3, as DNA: TGTGCCAGCCTACGGACTAGCGCCTCCTACGAGCAGTACTTC.

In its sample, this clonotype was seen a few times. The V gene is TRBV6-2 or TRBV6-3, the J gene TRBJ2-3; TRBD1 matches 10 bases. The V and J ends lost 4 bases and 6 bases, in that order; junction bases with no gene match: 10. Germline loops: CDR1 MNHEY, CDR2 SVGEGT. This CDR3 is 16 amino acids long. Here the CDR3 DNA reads TGTGCCAGCAGTTCCCCCGGGACAGGGGTTCATGATACGCAGTATTTT. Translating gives CASSSPGTGVHDTQYF.

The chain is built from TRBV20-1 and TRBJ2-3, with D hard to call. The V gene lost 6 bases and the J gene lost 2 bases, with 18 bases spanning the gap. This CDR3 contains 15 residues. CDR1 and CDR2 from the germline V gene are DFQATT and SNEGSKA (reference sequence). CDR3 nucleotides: TGCAGTGCACAGAGCTTGATTGAACTCACAGATACGCAGTATTTT. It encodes CSAQSLIELTDTQYF.

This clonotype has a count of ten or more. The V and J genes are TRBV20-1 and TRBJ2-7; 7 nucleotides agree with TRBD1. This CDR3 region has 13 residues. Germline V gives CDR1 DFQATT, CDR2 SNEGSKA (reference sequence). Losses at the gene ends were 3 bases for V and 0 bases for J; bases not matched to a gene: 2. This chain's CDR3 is CSARKGASYEQYF. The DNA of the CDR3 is TGCAGTGCTAGGAAGGGGGCCTCCTACGAGCAGTACTTC.

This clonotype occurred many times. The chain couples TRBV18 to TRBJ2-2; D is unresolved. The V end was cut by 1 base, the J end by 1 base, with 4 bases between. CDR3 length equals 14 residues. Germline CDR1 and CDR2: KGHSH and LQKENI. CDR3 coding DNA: TGTGCCAGCTCACCACAAGGGAACACCGGGGAGCTGTTTTTT. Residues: CASSPQGNTGELFF.

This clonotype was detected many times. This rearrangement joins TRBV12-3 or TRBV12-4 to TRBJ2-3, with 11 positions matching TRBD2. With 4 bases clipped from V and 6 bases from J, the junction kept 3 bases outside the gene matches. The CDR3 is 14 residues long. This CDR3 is CASSSTSGGDTQYF. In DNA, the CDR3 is TGTGCCAGCAGTTCAACTAGCGGGGGCGATACGCAGTATTTT.